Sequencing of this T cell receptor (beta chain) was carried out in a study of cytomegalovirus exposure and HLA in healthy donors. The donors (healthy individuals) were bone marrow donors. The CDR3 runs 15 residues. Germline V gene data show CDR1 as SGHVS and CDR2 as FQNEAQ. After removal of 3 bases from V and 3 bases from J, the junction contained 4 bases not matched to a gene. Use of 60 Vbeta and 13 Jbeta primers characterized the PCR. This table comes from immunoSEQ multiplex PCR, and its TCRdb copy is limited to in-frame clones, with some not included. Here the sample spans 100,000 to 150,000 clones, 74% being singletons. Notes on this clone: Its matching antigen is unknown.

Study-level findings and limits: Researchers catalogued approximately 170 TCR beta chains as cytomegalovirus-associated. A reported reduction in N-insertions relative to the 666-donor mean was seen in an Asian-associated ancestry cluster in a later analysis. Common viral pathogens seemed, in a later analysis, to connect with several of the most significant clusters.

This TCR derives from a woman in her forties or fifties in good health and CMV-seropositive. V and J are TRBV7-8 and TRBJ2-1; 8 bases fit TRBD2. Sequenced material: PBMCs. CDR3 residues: CASSLDSGDYNEQFF. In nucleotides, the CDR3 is TGTGCCAGCAGCTTGGATAGCGGGGACTACAATGAGCAGTTCTTC. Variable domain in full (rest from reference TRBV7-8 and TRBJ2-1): GAGVSQSPRYKVAKRGQDVALRCDPISGHVSLFWYQQALGQGPEFLTYFQNEAQLDKSGLPSDRFFAERPEGSVSTLKIQRTQQEDSAVYLCASSLDSGDYNEQFFGPGTRLTVL.